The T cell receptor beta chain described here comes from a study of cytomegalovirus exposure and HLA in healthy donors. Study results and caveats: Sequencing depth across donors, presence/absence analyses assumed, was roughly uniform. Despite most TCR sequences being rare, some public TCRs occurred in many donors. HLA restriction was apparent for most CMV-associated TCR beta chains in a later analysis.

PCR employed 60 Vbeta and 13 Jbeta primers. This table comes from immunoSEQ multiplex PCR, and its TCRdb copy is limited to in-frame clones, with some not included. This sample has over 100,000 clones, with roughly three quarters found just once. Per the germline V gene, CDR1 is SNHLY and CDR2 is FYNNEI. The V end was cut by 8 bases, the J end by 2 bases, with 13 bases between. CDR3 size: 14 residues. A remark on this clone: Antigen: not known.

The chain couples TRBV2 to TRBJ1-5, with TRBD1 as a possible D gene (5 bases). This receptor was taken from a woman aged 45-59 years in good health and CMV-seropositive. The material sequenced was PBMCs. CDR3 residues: CASGGTLGNQPQHF. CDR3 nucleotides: TGTGCCAGCGGCGGGACTCTAGGCAATCAGCCCCAGCATTTT.